Listed here are 17 T cell receptor beta chains from one sample, sequenced in a study of post-analysis software for immune sequencing data. Researchers reported that TCR beta cDNA libraries carried unique molecular identifiers. TCRdb re-called the PCR reads with MiXCR, one entry per CDR3 protein. Of 800,000 to 950,000 distinct CDR3 sequences listed, approximately 57% are singletons. Study-wide findings and caveats: Patients carried roughly 5 TRBV segments more frequently than controls did, and TRBV5-6, TRBV5-1 and TRBV20-1 were among them.

These receptors have no identified antigens. The specimen was blood. The receptor source for this set is a girl between 5 and 17 years old with multiple sclerosis.

CDR3 DNA: TGCAGTGCTAGTCGTGGCGGGAGGCCACACTTCGGGAATGAGCAGTTCTTC. Translated: CSASRGGRPHFGNEQFF. The J gene is TRBJ2-1, the V gene TRBV20-1; TRBD2 aligns across 8 bases. Germline CDR1 is DFQATT and CDR2 is SNEGSKA (reference sequence). There are 17 residues in the CDR3. V was clipped by 3 bases and J by 7 bases; unmatched bases: 17.

The chain carries TRBV14 and TRBJ2-5, with D possibly TRBD1 on 6 matching bases. Germline V gene lookup returns CDR1 SGHDN and CDR2 FVKESK. This CDR3 region has 14 residues. V shed 4 bases and J shed 5 bases, with 14 bases lying between them. CDR3 amino acids: CASSRGQSVETQYF. The CDR3 nucleotides are TGTGCCAGCAGCCGGGGACAATCGGTGGAGACCCAGTACTTC. The full variable domain, in which reference TRBV14 and TRBJ2-5 provide the parts outside the CDR3, is EAGVTQFPSHSVIEKGQTVTLRCDPISGHDNLYWYRRVMGKEIKFLLHFVKESKQDESGMPNNRFLAERTGGTYSTLKVQPAELEDSGVYFCASSRGQSVETQYFGPGTRLLVL.

The V gene is TRBV2, the J gene TRBJ1-1; D remains unclear. Germline V gene lookup returns CDR1 SNHLY and CDR2 FYNNEI. The CDR3 spans 14 residues. V was cut by 4 bases and J by 3 bases, with 12 bases left in between. CDR3 coding DNA: TGTGCCAGCAGTGTGCCCGGGTACGACACTGAAGCTTTCTTT. It translates to CASSVPGYDTEAFF.

The V gene is TRBV10-3, the J gene TRBJ2-5, with TRBD1 as a possible D gene (6 bases). V dropped 6 bases and J dropped 5 bases, with 16 bases sitting between them. Germline V gives CDR1 ENHRY, CDR2 SYGVKD. This CDR3 contains 14 residues. The CDR3 DNA reads TGTGCCATCAGGTCGACAGGACCTGGGGAGACCCAGTACTTC. Residues: CAIRSTGPGETQYF.

The J gene is TRBJ2-7, the V gene TRBV5-1; 11 nucleotides agree with TRBD2. Gene TRBJ2-5 matches the end of the DNA better, so the J call may be wrong. Germline-derived CDR1 and CDR2 are SGHRS and YFSETQ. This CDR3 contains 19 residues. CDR3: CASSLGAFTSGSIGETQYF. As DNA, the CDR3 is TGCGCCAGCAGCTTGGGGGCCTTTACTAGCGGGAGTATCGGAGAGACCCAGTACTTC.

The V gene is TRBV20-1, the J gene TRBJ1-5; D is unresolved. CDR3 size: 14 residues. V lost 1 base and J lost 3, with 10 bases in between. CDR1 is DFQATT, CDR2 SNEGSKA, per germline (reference sequence). CDR3 sequence (DNA): TGCAGTGCTAGAGTTGTCGGGTTCAATCAGCCCCAGCATTTT. Protein sequence: CSARVVGFNQPQHF.

The chain couples TRBV7-3 to TRBJ2-7, with D uncertain. Trimming removed 1 base at V and 5 bases at J, with 12 bases between. The CDR3 has 14 residues. Germline V CDR1 and CDR2: SGHTA, FQGTGA. CDR3 protein: CASSLIGVDDEQYF. The CDR3 nucleotides are TGTGCCAGCAGCTTAATTGGGGTAGACGACGAGCAGTACTTC.

The J gene is TRBJ2-1, the V gene TRBV29-1, with D perhaps TRBD2 (5 bases). The tail of the sequence fits TRBJ2-7 better, so the J call may be wrong. Germline values: CDR1 SQVTM, CDR2 ANQGSEA. The CDR3 is 15 residues long. The CDR3 bases are TGCAGCGTTCACGGGATCCGATTCTCCTACAATGAGCAGTACTTC. Translating gives CSVHGIRFSYNEQYF.

Notes on this clonotype: A much larger clone differs by one base, so this may be a read error. J is TRBJ1-2 and V is TRBV6-6, with TRBD1 as a possible D gene (5 bases). V lost 6 bases and J 2 bases, leaving 10 bases between the germline ends. CDR1 is MNHNY and CDR2 is SVGAGI in the germline V gene (reference sequence). The CDR3 totals 13 residues. The CDR3 here is CASSRDGNYGYTF. The CDR3 coding sequence is TGTGCCAGCAGCCGGGACGGGAACTATGGCTACACCTTC.

The V and J genes are TRBV9 and TRBJ2-5; tentative D call: TRBD2 (5 bases). The germline V and J ends were trimmed by 1 base and 2 bases, with 9 bases remaining between them. Germline V CDR1 and CDR2: SGDLS, YYNGEE. The length of the CDR3 is 14 residues. The CDR3 loop reads CASSVHRGQETQYF. The CDR3 DNA is TGTGCCAGCAGCGTACATCGGGGTCAAGAGACCCAGTACTTC.

The chain combines TRBV9 with TRBJ1-1; D uncertain. The CDR3 totals 13 residues. Trimming shortened V by 2 bases and J by 4 bases, and 9 bases separated the two germline ends. The germline V gene encodes CDR1 SGDLS and CDR2 YYNGEE. CDR3 in amino acids: CASSVKGGTEAFF. The CDR3 coding sequence is TGTGCCAGCAGCGTGAAGGGTGGCACTGAAGCTTTCTTT.

V usage is TRBV10-3 and J usage is TRBJ1-4, with 7 nucleotides matching TRBD1. With V trimmed by 6 bases and J by 4 bases, 5 bases remained unmatched. The germline gives CDR1 ENHRY, CDR2 SYGVKD. The CDR3 consists of 14 residues. The CDR3, as DNA: TGTGCCATCAGCGGACAGGAGATTAATGAAAAACTGTTTTTT. Translating it yields CAISGQEINEKLFF.

This clonotype was found a few times. This sequence joins TRBV20-1 and TRBJ2-3; TRBD1 or TRBD2 may be the D gene (5 bases each). Germline values: CDR1 DFQATT, CDR2 SNEGSKA (reference sequence). The CDR3 loop spans 15 amino acids. Trimming took 3 bases from V and 4 from J, leaving 17 bases between them. CDR3 DNA sequence: TGCAGTGCTAGTCCCAGGACACGGGACCCAGATACGCAGTATTTT. Translating gives CSASPRTRDPDTQYF.

The V call is TRBV5-1, the J call TRBJ2-7; 8 bases match TRBD2. This CDR3 contains 16 residues. Looked up from germline, CDR1 is SGHRS and CDR2 is YFSETQ. The ends lost 4 bases at V and 4 bases at J; junction bases unmatched: 13. The CDR3 nucleotides are TGCGCCAGCAGCCCTTCCCCAGCGGGAGTAGGATACGAGCAGTACTTC. This gives the protein CASSPSPAGVGYEQYF.

This clonotype was detected only a few times. V usage is TRBV15 and J usage is TRBJ2-5; D is unresolved. Judging by the DNA end, TRBJ2-7 fits better; the J call may be wrong. Germline V gene data show CDR1 as LNHNV and CDR2 as YYDKDF (reference sequence). There are 12 residues in the CDR3. This CDR3 reads CATSRGFYEQYF. CDR3 sequence (DNA): TGTGCCACCAGCAGAGGTTTCTACGAGCAGTACTTC.

The chain carries TRBV15 and TRBJ2-1, with D unclear. Germline values: CDR1 LNHNV, CDR2 YYDKDF (reference sequence). The CDR3 is made up of 15 amino acids. Trimming removed 0 bases from V and 5 bases from J, with 11 bases in between. This CDR3 reads CATSRDRSINNEQFF. The CDR3 DNA reads TGTGCCACCAGCAGAGATAGGTCCATCAACAATGAGCAGTTCTTC.

The chain carries TRBV6-6 and TRBJ1-2; 8 bases are shared with TRBD1. Germline V gene lookup returns CDR1 MNHNY and CDR2 SVGAGI (reference sequence). V shed 2 bases, J shed 8 bases, and the junction held 7 bases outside the gene matches. This CDR3 contains 14 residues. Written as DNA, the CDR3 is TGTGCCAGCAGTTACGGACAGGGTGAGCAAGGCTACACCTTC. Protein product: CASSYGQGEQGYTF.